Below, one T cell receptor (beta chain) is given with its context. V was trimmed by 5 bases and J by 7 bases, leaving 16 bases between them. CDR1 is SGHTA and CDR2 is FQGNSA in the germline V gene. The CDR3 loop spans 14 amino acids. The table came from immunoSEQ multiplex PCR; TCRdb's copy has only in-frame clones and leaves some out. This sample has about 250,000 clones, with more than 65% found just once. The data were obtained in a study of control samples from healthy donors and cancer patients. The receptor's source is a woman aged 60-75 years with lung cancer. The chain carries TRBV7-2 and TRBJ2-3; a possible D gene is TRBD2 (5 bases). Sequencing used PBMCs. The CDR3: CASSEPGLPNTQYF. The CDR3 DNA sequence: TGTGCCAGCAGCGAACCCGGACTGCCGAATACGCAGTATTTT.